This is a list of T cell receptor beta chains from one sample in a study of T-cell memory formation after mild COVID-19. TCRdb reanalysed the 5' RACE reads using MiXCR and keeps one entry per CDR3 protein. The sample lists around 220,000 distinct CDR3 sequences, 16% seen once, with around 3.8% in the top ten. Sequencing was carried out using PBMCs or a T cell subset sorted from them (not recorded which). Receptor source: a man aged 18 to 30 who had mild COVID-19 (a few samples of this study predate the infection). Cell type and time point are not known. The conserved cysteine and the conserved F or W are not part of the CDR3 here.

J: TRBJ1-2; V: TRBV2; CDR3: ASSDAAGYGYT
J: TRBJ2-2; V: TRBV9; CDR3: ASSPRRSGGGELF
J: TRBJ1-1; V: TRBV10-3; CDR3: ATRGGTSNTEAF
J: TRBJ1-1; V: TRBV2; CDR3: ASSDAGSGAF
J: TRBJ2-3; V: TRBV7-3; CDR3: ASSSSGVSDTQY
J: TRBJ1-1; V: TRBV10-3; CDR3: AISSTGWTEAF
J: TRBJ2-3; V: TRBV10-3; CDR3: AIREGEDTQY
J: TRBJ2-3; V: TRBV10-2; CDR3: ASSPDRGLIADTQY
J: TRBJ1-6; V: TRBV7-3; CDR3: ASSPRWVSPLH
J: TRBJ2-2; V: TRBV5-5; CDR3: ASSPRTRPGELF
J: TRBJ2-3; V: TRBV7-3; CDR3: ASSPGPSDTQY
J: TRBJ2-4; V: TRBV4-3; CDR3: ASSQDLGGPPGN
J: TRBJ2-7; V: TRBV28; CDR3: ASTKAPYEQY
J: TRBJ2-5; V: TRBV20-1; CDR3: SVRPSGRETQY
J: TRBJ2-1; V: TRBV6-5; CDR3: ASSFSGGLYNEQF
J: TRBJ2-3; V: TRBV7-9; CDR3: AMSFAGGTDTQY
J: TRBJ2-2; V: TRBV2; CDR3: ASSSAGGQRELF
J: TRBJ2-5; V: TRBV2; CDR3: ASSERGVLETQY
J: TRBJ2-7; V: TRBV12-3/TRBV12-4; CDR3: ASSPRDRKTGEQY
J: TRBJ2-2; V: TRBV6-2/TRBV6-3; CDR3: ASSYDTLADAGELF
J: TRBJ2-5; V: TRBV9; CDR3: ASSVGGGAWETQY
J: TRBJ2-3; V: TRBV28; CDR3: ASSPLWKAGGTDTQY
J: TRBJ2-7; V: TRBV25-1; CDR3: ASSELGSFSYEQY
J: TRBJ1-2; V: TRBV3-1; CDR3: ASSQSTGTFYGYT
J: TRBJ2-1; V: TRBV7-2; CDR3: ASSFTAAYNEQF
J: TRBJ2-3; V: TRBV20-1; CDR3: SAPQGGWGTDTQY
J: TRBJ2-3; V: TRBV5-1; CDR3: ASSPGRGAVDTQY
J: TRBJ2-3; V: TRBV7-2; CDR3: ASSPPASGGDTQY
J: TRBJ1-1; V: TRBV2; CDR3: ASSPYGQAGAEAF
J: TRBJ2-1; V: TRBV6-6; CDR3: ASTPLAGGRNEQF
J: TRBJ1-5; V: TRBV29-1; CDR3: SAIGDYNQPQH